This T cell receptor (beta chain) stems from a study of early T cells in non-severe SARS-CoV-2 infection. The CDR3 contains 15 residues. Per the germline V gene, CDR1 is LNHNV and CDR2 is YYDKDF (reference sequence). Trimming stripped 1 base from V and 6 bases from J, with 16 bases between. Each cDNA molecule carried a unique molecular identifier. TCRdb analysed the 5' RACE reads with MiXCR anew, one entry per CDR3 protein. Of about 44,000 distinct CDR3 sequences in the sample, about 23% were seen once. The TCR originated in an adult who was a healthcare worker with PCR-confirmed SARS-CoV-2 infection or an uninfected control (not recorded which). The chain joins TRBV15 to TRBJ2-7; D possibly corresponds to TRBD2 (5 bases). Here the sequenced sample was whole blood, taken at baseline. CDR3 protein: CATSRARESPSEQYF. The CDR3 DNA follows: TGTGCCACCAGCAGAGCACGGGAAAGCCCGAGCGAGCAGTACTTC.